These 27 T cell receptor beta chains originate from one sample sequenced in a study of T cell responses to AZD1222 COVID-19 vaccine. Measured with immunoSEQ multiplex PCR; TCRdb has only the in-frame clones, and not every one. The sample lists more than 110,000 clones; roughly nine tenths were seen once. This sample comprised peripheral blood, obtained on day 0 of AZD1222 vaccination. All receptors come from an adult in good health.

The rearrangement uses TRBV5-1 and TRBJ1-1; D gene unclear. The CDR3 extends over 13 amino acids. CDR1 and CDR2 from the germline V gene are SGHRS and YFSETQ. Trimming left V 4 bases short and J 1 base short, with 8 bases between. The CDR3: CASSQTTNTEAFF. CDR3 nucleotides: TGCGCCAGCAGCCAGACAACGAACACTGAAGCTTTCTTT.

The CDR3 nucleotides are TGTGCCATCAGTGAGTCGACTTTTCTTAAAGAGACCCAGTACTTC. The encoded protein is CAISESTFLKETQYF. The chain links TRBV10-3 to TRBJ2-5; D unclear. The CDR3 covers 15 residues. Looked up from germline, CDR1 is ENHRY and CDR2 is SYGVKD. Trimming took off 0 bases at V and 3 bases at J, with 11 bases between the two ends.

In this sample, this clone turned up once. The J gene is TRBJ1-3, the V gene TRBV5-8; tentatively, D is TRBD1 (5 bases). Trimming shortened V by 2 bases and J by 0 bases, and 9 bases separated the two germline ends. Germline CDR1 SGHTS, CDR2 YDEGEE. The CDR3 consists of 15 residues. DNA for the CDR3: TGTGCCAGCAGCTTTCAGGGCCTCTCTGGAAACACCATATATTTT. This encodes CASSFQGLSGNTIYF.

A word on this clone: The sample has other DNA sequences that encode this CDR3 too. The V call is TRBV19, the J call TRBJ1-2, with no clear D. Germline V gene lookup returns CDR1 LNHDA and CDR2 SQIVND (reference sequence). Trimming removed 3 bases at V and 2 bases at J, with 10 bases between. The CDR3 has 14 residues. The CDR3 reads CASSISGQNYGYTF. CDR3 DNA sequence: TGTGCCAGTAGTATCTCGGGCCAGAACTATGGCTACACCTTC.

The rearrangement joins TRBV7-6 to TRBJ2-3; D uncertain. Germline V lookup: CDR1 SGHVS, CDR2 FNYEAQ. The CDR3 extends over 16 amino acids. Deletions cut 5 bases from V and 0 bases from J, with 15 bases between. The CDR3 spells CASSPNPDTSTDTQYF. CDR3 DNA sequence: TGTGCCAGCAGCCCGAACCCCGATACTAGCACAGATACGCAGTATTTT.

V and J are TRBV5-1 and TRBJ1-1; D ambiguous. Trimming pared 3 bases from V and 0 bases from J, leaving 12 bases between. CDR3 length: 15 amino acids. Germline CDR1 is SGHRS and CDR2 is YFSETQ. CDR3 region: CASSSEPYLNTEAFF. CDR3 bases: TGCGCCAGCAGCTCGGAGCCCTATCTGAACACTGAAGCTTTCTTT. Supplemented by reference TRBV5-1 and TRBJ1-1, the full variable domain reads KAGVTQTPRYLIKTRGQQVTLSCSPISGHRSVSWYQQTPGQGLQFLFEYFSETQRNKGNFPGRFSGRQFSNSRSEMNVSTLELGDSALYLCASSSEPYLNTEAFFGQGTRLTVV.

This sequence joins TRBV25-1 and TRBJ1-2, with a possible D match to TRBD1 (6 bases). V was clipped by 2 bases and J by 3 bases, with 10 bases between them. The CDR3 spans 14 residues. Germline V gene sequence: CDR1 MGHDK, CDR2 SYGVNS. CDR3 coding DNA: TGTGCCAGCAGTGAAGGGGGCATCTACTATGGCTACACCTTC. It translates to CASSEGGIYYGYTF.

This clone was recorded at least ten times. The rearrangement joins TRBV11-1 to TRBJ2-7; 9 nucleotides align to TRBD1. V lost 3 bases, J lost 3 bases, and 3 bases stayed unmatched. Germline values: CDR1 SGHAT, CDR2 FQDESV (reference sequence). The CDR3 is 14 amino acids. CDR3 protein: CASSFGTGNYEQYF. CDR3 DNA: TGTGCCAGCAGCTTCGGGACAGGGAACTACGAGCAGTACTTC.

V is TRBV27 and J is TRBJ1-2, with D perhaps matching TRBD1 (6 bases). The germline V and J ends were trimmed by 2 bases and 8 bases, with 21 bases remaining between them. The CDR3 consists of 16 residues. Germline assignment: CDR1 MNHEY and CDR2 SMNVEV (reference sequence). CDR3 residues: CASSLIGGSRREGYTF. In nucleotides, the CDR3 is TGTGCCAGCAGTTTAATAGGGGGATCTCGGAGGGAAGGCTACACCTTC.

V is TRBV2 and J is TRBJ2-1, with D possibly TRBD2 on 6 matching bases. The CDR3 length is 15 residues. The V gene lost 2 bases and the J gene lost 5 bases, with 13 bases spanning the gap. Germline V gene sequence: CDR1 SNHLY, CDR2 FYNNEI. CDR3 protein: CASSEIPDYHNEQFF. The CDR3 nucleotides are TGTGCCAGCAGTGAAATCCCGGACTACCACAATGAGCAGTTCTTC.

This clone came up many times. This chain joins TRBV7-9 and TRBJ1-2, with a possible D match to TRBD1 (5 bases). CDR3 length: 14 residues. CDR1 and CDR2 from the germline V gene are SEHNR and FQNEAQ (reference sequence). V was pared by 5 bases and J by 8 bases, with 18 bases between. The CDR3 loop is CASSTGTHAGGYTF. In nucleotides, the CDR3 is TGTGCCAGCAGCACTGGGACTCACGCGGGCGGCTACACCTTC.

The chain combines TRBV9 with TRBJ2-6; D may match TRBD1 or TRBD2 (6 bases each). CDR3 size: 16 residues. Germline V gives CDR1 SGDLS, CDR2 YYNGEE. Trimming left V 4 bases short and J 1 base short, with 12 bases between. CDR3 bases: TGTGCCAGCAGCTACCGAGGGGGGTCTGGGGCCAACGTCCTGACTTTC. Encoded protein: CASSYRGGSGANVLTF.

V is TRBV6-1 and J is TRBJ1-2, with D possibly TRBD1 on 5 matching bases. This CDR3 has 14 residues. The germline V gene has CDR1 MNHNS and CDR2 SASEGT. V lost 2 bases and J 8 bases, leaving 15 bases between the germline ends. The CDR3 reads CASSEIYAGSGYTF. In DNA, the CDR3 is TGTGCCAGCAGTGAAATTTACGCAGGGAGCGGCTACACCTTC.

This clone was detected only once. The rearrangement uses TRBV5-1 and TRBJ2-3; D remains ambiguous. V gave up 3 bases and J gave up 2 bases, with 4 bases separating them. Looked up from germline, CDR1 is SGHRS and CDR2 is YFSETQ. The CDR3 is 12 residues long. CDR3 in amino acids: CASSWDTDTQYF. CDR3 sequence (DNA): TGCGCCAGCAGCTGGGACACAGATACGCAGTATTTT.

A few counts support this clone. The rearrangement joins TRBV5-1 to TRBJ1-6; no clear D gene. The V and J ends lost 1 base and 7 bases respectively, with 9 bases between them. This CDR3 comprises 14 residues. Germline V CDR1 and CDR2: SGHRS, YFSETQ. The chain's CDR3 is CASSLWEANSPLHF. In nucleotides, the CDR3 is TGCGCCAGCAGCTTGTGGGAAGCGAATTCACCCCTCCACTTT.

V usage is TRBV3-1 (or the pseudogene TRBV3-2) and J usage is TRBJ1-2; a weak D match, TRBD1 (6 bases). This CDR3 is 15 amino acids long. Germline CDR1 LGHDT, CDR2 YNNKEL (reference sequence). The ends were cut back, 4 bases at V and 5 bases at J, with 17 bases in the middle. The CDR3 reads CASSRLAGGQYGYTF. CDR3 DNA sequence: TGTGCCAGCAGCCGGCTCGCGGGGGGCCAGTATGGCTACACCTTC.

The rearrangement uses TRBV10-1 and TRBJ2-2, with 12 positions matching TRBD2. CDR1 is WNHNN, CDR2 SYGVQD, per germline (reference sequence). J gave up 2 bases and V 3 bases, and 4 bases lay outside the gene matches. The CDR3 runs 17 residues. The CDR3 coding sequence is TGCGCCAGCAGTGAACTAGCGGGAGGACTTAACACCGGGGAGCTGTTTTTT. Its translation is CASSELAGGLNTGELFF.

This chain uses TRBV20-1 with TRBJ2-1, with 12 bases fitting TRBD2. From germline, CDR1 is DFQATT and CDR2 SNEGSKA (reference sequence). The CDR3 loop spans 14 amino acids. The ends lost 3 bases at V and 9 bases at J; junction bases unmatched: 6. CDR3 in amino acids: CSASVTSGSGEQFF. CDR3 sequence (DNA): TGCAGTGCTAGTGTGACTAGCGGGAGTGGTGAGCAGTTCTTC.

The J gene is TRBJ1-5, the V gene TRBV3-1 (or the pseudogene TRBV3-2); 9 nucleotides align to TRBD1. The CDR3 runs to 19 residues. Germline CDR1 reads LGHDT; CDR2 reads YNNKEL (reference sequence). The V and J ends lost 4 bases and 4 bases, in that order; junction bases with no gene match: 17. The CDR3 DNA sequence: TGTGCCAGCAGCCTTAGACATCCGGGACAGGGCCGGGGTAATCAGCCCCAGCATTTT. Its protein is CASSLRHPGQGRGNQPQHF.

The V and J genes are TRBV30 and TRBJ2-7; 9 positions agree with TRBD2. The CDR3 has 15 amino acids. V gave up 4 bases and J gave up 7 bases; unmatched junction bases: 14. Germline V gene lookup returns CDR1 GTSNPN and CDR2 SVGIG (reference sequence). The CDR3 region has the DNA TGTGCCTGGATTTCTGGGCTAGCGGGGCCTCGGGAGCAGTACTTC. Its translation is CAWISGLAGPREQYF. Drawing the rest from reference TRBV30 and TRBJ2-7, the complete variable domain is SQTIHQWPATLVQPVGSPLSLECTVEGTSNPNLYWYRQAAGRGLQLLFYSVGIGQISSEVPQNLSASRPQDRQFILSSKKLLLSDSGFYLCAWISGLAGPREQYFGPGTRLTVT.

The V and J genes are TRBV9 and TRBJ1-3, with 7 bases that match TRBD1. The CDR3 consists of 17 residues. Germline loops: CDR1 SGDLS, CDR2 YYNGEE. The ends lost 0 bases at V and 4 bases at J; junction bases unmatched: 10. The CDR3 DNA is TGTGCCAGCAGCGTAGCTGGAGGGGGCGCAACCGGAAACACCATATATTTT. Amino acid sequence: CASSVAGGGATGNTIYF.

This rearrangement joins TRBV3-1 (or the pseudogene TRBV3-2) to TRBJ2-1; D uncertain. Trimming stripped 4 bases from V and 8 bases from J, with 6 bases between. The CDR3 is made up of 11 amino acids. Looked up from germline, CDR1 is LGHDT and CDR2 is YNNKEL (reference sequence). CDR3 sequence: CASSLRDEQFF. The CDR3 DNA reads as TGTGCCAGCAGCCTTCGGGATGAGCAGTTCTTC.

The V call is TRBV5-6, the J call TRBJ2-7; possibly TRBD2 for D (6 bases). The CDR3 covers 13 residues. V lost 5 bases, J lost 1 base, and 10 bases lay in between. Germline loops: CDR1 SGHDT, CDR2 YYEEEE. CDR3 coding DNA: TGTGCCAGCAGGGTGGGGGGATCCTACGAGCAGTACTTC. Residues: CASRVGGSYEQYF.

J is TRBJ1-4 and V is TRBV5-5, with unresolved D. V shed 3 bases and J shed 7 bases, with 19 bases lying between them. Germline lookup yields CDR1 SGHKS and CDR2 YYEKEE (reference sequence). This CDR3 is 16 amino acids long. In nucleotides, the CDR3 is TGTGCCAGCAGCTCCTCAGTTGGCAGGAGACGTGAAAAACTGTTTTTT. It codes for CASSSSVGRRREKLFF.

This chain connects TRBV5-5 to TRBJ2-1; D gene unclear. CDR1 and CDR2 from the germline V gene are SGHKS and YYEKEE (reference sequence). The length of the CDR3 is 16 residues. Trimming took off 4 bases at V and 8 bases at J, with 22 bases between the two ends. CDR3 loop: CASSPRWPPSLYEQFF. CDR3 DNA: TGTGCCAGCAGCCCCCGTTGGCCCCCGTCGTTATATGAGCAGTTCTTC.

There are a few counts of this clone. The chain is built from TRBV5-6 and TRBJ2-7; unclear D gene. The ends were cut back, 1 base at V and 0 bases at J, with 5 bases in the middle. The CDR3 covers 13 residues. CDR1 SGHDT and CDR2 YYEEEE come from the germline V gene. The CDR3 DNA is TGTGCCAGCAGCTTGCAGAGCTCCTACGAGCAGTACTTC. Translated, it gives CASSLQSSYEQYF. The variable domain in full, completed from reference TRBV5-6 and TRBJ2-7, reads DAGVTQSPTHLIKTRGQQVTLRCSPKSGHDTVSWYQQALGQGPQFIFQYYEEEERQRGNFPDRFSGHQFPNYSSELNVNALLLGDSALYLCASSLQSSYEQYFGPGTRLTVT.

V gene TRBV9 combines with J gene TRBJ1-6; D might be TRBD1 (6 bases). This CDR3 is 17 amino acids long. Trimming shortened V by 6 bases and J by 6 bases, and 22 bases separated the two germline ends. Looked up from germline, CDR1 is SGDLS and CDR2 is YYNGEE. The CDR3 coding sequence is TGTGCCAGCACCCAGGGGTTTTCGGGGATCAGTAATTCACCCCTCCACTTT. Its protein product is CASTQGFSGISNSPLHF.